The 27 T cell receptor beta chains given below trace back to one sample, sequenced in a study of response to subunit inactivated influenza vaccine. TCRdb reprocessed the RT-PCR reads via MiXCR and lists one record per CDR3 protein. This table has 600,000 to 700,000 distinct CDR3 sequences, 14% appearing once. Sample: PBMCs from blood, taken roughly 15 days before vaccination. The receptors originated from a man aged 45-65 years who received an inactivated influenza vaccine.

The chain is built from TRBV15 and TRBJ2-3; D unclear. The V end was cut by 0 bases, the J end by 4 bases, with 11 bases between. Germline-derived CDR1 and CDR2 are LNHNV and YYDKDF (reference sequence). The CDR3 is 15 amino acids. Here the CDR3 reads CATSRDGVKSDTQYF. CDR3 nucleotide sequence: TGTGCCACCAGCAGAGATGGCGTGAAGTCAGATACGCAGTATTTT.

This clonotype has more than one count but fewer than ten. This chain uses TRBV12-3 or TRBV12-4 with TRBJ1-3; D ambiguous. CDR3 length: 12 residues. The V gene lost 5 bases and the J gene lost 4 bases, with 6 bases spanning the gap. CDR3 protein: CASSRSGNTIYF. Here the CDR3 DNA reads TGTGCCAGCAGTCGAAGCGGAAACACCATATATTTT.

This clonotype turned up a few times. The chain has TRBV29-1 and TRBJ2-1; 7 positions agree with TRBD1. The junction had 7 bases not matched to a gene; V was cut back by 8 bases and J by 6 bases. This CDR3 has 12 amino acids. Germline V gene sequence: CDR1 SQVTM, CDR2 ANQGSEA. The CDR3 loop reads CSIHTGANEQFF. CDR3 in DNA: TGCAGCATACACACAGGGGCCAATGAGCAGTTCTTC.

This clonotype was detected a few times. The CDR3 loop reads CASSSGFSGRELFF. DNA of the CDR3: TGTGCCAGCAGCTCCGGTTTCAGCGGGAGGGAGCTGTTTTTT. This rearrangement joins TRBV9 to TRBJ2-2; 7 nucleotides match TRBD2. From germline, CDR1 is SGDLS and CDR2 YYNGEE. Trimming removed 4 bases from V and 9 bases from J; junction bases left unmatched: 9. CDR3 length equals 14 residues. The full variable domain, with the rest looked up from reference TRBV9 and TRBJ2-2, is DSGVTQTPKHLITATGQRVTLRCSPRSGDLSVYWYQQSLDQGLQFLIQYYNGEERAKGNILERFSAQQFPDLHSELNLSSLELGDSALYFCASSSGFSGRELFFGEGSRLTVL.

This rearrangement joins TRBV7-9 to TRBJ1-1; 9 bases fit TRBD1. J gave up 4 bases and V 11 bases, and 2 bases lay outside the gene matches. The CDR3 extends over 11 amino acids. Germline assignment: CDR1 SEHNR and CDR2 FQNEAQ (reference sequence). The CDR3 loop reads CAGQGTTEAFF. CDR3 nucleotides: TGTGCCGGACAGGGGACCACTGAAGCTTTCTTT.

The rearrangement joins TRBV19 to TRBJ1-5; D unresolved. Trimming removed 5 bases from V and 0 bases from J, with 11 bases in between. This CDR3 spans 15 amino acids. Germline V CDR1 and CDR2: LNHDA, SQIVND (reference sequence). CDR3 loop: CASSPRTISNQPQHF. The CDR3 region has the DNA TGTGCCAGTAGTCCCCGTACCATTAGCAATCAGCCCCAGCATTTT.

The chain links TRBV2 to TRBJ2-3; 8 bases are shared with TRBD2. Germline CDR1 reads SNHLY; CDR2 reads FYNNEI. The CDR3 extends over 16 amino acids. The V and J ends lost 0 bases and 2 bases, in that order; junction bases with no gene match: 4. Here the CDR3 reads CASSEAKLAVTDTQYF. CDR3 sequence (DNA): TGTGCCAGCAGTGAAGCGAAACTAGCGGTCACAGATACGCAGTATTTT. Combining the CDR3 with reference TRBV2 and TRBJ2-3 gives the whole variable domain EPEVTQTPSHQVTQMGQEVILRCVPISNHLYFYWYRQILGQKVEFLVSFYNNEISEKSEIFDDQFSVERPDGSNFTLKIRSTKLEDSAMYFCASSEAKLAVTDTQYFGPGTRLTVL.

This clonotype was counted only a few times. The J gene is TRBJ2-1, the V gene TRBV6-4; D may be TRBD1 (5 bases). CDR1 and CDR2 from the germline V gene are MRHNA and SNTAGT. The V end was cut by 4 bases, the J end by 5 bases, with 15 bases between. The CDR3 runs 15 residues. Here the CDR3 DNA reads TGTGCCAGCAGTGTTCGGCAGACAGCAAACAATGAGCAGTTCTTC. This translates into CASSVRQTANNEQFF.

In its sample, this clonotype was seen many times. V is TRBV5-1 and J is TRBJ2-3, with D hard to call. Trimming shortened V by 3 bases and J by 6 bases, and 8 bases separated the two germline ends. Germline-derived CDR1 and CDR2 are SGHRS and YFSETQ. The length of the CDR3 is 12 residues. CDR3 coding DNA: TGCGCCAGCAGCTGGCAGGATGATACGCAGTATTTT. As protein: CASSWQDDTQYF.

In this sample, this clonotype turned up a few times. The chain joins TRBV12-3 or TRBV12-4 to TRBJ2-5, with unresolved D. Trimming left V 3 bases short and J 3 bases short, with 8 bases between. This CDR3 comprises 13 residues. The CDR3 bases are TGTGCCAGCAGTTTTAAGGCAAAAGAGACCCAGTACTTC. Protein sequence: CASSFKAKETQYF.

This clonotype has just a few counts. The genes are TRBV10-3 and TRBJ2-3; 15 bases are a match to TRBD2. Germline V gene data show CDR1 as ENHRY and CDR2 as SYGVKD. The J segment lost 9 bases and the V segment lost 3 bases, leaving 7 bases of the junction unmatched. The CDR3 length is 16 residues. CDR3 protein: CAISDPGLAGGRTQYF. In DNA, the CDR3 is TGTGCCATCAGTGACCCCGGACTAGCGGGGGGGCGGACGCAGTATTTT.

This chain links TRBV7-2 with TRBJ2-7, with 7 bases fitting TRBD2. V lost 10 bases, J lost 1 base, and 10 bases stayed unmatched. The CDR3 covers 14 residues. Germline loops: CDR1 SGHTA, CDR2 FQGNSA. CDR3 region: CATGLAGVSYEQYF. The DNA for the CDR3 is TGTGCCACGGGGTTGGCGGGGGTTTCCTACGAGCAGTACTTC. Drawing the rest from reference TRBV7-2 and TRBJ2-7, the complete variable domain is GAGVSQSPSNKVTEKGKDVELRCDPISGHTALYWYRQSLGQGLEFLIYFQGNSAPDKSGLPSDRFSAERTGGSVSTLTIQRTQQEDSAVYLCATGLAGVSYEQYFGPGTRLTVT.

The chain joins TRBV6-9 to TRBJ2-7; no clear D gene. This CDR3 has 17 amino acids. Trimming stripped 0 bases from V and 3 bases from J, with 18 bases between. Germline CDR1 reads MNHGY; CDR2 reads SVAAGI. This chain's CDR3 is CASSYSERAPLGYEQYF. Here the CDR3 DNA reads TGTGCCAGCAGTTATTCCGAAAGGGCGCCCCTTGGCTACGAGCAGTACTTC.

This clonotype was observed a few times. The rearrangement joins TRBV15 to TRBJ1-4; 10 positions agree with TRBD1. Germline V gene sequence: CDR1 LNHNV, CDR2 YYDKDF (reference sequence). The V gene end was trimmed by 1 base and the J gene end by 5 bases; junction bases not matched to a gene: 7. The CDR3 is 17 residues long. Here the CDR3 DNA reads TGTGCCACCAGCAGAGCGGACAGGGGGTTCCGAAATGAAAAACTGTTTTTT. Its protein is CATSRADRGFRNEKLFF.

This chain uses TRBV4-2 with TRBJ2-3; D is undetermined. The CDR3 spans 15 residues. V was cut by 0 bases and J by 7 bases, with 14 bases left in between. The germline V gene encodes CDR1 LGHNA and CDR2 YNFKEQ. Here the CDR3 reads CASSQEEGFEYTQYF. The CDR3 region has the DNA TGTGCCAGCAGCCAAGAGGAAGGGTTTGAATATACGCAGTATTTT.

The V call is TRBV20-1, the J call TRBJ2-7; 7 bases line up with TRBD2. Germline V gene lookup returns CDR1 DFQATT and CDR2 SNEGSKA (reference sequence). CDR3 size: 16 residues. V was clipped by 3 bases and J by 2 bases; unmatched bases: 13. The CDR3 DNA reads TGCAGTGCTAGCCCCCTCCTTCTAGCGGAAACCTACGAGCAGTACTTC. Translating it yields CSASPLLLAETYEQYF.

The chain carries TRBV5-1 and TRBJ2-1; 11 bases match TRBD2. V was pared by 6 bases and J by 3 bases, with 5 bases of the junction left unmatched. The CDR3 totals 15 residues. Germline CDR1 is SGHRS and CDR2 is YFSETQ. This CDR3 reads CASIPGTSGYNEQFF. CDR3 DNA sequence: TGCGCCAGCATCCCAGGGACTAGCGGCTACAATGAGCAGTTCTTC. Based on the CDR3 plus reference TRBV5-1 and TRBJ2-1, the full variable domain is KAGVTQTPRYLIKTRGQQVTLSCSPISGHRSVSWYQQTPGQGLQFLFEYFSETQRNKGNFPGRFSGRQFSNSRSEMNVSTLELGDSALYLCASIPGTSGYNEQFFGPGTRLTVL.

CDR3 sequence reads: CATSRDPGGETQYF. In DNA, the CDR3 is TGTGCCACCAGCAGAGATCCGGGAGGCGAGACCCAGTACTTC. The V call is TRBV15, the J call TRBJ2-5; 7 positions match TRBD2. The ends lost 0 bases at V and 5 bases at J; junction bases unmatched: 3. The V gene's germline CDR1 is LNHNV and CDR2 YYDKDF (reference sequence). This CDR3 region has 14 residues.

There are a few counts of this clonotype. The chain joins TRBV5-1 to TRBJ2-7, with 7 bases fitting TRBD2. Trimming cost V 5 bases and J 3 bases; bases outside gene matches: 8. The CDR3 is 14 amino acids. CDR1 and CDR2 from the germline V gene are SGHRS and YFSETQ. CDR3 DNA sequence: TGCGCCAGCAGTAAGGCGGGAGAGATCTACGAGCAGTACTTC. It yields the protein CASSKAGEIYEQYF.

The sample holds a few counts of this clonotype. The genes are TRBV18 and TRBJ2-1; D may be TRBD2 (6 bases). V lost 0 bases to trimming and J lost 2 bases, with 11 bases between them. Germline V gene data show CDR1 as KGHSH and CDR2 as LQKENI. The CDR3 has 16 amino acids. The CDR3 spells CASSPPTSGAYNEQFF. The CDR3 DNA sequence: TGTGCCAGCTCACCACCTACTTCGGGAGCCTACAATGAGCAGTTCTTC.

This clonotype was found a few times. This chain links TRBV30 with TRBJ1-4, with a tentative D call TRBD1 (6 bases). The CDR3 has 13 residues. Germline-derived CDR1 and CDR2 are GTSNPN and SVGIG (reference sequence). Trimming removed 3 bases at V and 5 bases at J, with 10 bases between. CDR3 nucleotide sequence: TGTGCCTGGAGCCAACAGGGAAATGAAAAACTGTTTTTT. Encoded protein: CAWSQQGNEKLFF.

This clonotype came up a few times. This chain's CDR3 is CASSLGAGSNSPLHF. Written as DNA, the CDR3 is TGTGCCAGCAGCTTAGGGGCAGGGTCGAATTCACCCCTCCACTTT. This chain joins TRBV7-8 and TRBJ1-6; D possibly corresponds to TRBD1 (5 bases). Trimming took 1 base from V and 7 from J, leaving 11 bases between them. CDR3 length: 15 residues. Germline assignment: CDR1 SGHVS and CDR2 FQNEAQ.

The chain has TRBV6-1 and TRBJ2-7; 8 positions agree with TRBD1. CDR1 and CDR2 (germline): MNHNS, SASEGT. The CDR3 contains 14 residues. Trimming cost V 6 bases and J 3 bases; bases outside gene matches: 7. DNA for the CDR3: TGTGCCAGCAGCGGACAGGGACAGGTCTACGAGCAGTACTTC. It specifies CASSGQGQVYEQYF.

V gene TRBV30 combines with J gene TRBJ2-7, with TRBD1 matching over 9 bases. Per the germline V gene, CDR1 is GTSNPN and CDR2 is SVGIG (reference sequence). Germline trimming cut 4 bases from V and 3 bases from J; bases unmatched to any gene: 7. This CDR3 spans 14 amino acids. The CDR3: CAWTLGQGSYEQYF. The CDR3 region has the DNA TGTGCCTGGACCCTCGGACAGGGGAGCTACGAGCAGTACTTC.

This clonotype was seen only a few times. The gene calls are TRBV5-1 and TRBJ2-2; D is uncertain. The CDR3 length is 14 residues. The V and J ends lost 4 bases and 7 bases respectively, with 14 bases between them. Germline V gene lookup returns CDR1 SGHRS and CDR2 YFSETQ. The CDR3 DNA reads TGCGCCAGCAGCCCATCTAGTTGGGGCGGGGAGCTGTTTTTT. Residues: CASSPSSWGGELFF.

The chain's CDR3 is CAWSAPGTGWTGELFF. The CDR3 nucleotides are TGTGCCTGGAGTGCCCCCGGGACAGGGTGGACCGGGGAGCTGTTTTTT. The J gene is TRBJ2-2, the V gene TRBV30; 9 bases agree with TRBD1. This CDR3 contains 16 residues. J lost 5 bases, V lost 1 base, and 8 bases had no gene match. The germline CDR1 and CDR2 sequences are GTSNPN and SVGIG (reference sequence).

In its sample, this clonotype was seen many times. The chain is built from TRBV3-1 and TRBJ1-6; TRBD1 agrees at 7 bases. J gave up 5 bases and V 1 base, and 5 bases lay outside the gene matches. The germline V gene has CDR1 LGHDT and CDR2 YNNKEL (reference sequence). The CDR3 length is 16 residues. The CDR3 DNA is TGTGCCAGCAGCCAAGTGACAGGGAAACATAATTCACCCCTCCACTTT. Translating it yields CASSQVTGKHNSPLHF. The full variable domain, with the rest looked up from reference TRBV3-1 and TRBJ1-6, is DTAVSQTPKYLVTQMGNDKSIKCEQNLGHDTMYWYKQDSKKFLKIMFSYNNKELIINETVPNRFSPKSPDKAHLNLHINSLELGDSAVYFCASSQVTGKHNSPLHFGNGTRLTVT.